These T cell receptor beta chains were read from a single sample in a study of blood T cell repertoires in COVID-19. TCRdb's table, derived via immunoSEQ multiplex PCR, lists solely in-frame clones and lacks some. Of about 98,000 clones in the sample, approximately 80% were seen once. The sequencing input was peripheral blood. The source of these receptors is a man between 65 and 85 years old with active or convalescent COVID-19. CDR3s include the opening cysteine and the closing phenylalanine or tryptophan. The order of the fields is CDR3 length, D gene, clone size, J gene, V gene, CDR3 DNA, CDR3 protein. A D gene is named only where the DNA matches it firmly. Size is stated for part of the rows, as once, few or many counts, or as a class when the clone is expanded.

14 | - | - | TRBJ1-1 | TRBV14 | TGTGCCAGCAGCCCAGGGGTTGTGAACACTGAAGCTTTCTTT | CASSPGVVNTEAFF
15 | TRBD2 | - | TRBJ2-1 | TRBV11-3 | TGTGCCAGCAGCGCGGGGGTCCGGGGCCTCAATGAGCAGTTCTTC | CASSAGVRGLNEQFF
13 | TRBD2 | - | TRBJ2-5 | TRBV12-3/TRBV12-4 | TGTGCCAGCAAACCTAGCGGGGGAGAGACCCAGTACTTC | CASKPSGGETQYF
13 | TRBD2 | - | TRBJ2-5 | TRBV30 | TGTGCCTGGGGGAGGGGACTCCAAGAGACCCAGTACTTC | CAWGRGLQETQYF
12 | - | - | TRBJ2-3 | TRBV29-1 | TGCAGCGCTGCGGGGGCGACAGATACGCAGTATTTT | CSAAGATDTQYF
12 | - | - | TRBJ1-1 | TRBV21-1 | TGTGCCAGCAGCCCGAGGCTCACTGAAGCTTTCTTT | CASSPRLTEAFF
14 | - | - | TRBJ1-2 | TRBV9 | TGTGCCAGCAGCGTAGAACCAGCTAACTATGGCTACACCTTC | CASSVEPANYGYTF
17 | - | - | TRBJ1-5 | TRBV30 | TGTGCCTGGAGTCAGTCCGACACAGGATATAGCAATCAGCCCCAGCATTTT | CAWSQSDTGYSNQPQHF
11 | - | - | TRBJ1-1 | TRBV20-1 | TGCAGTGCCTCGACACGGTGGCAGGCTTTCTTT | CSASTRWQAFF
15 | - | - | TRBJ1-1 | TRBV11-3 | TGTGCCAGCACGCTGGAGAGGGACTCATACACTGAAGCTTTCTTT | CASTLERDSYTEAFF
15 | - | - | TRBJ2-2 | TRBV21-1 | TGTGCCAGCAGCAAAGGGCAGACTCCGGGCGGGGAGCTGTTTTTT | CASSKGQTPGGELFF
14 | - | - | TRBJ2-3 | TRBV14 | TGTGCCAGCAGCCTCATGTACGGGGCAGATACGCAGTATTTT | CASSLMYGADTQYF
15 | - | - | TRBJ1-5 | TRBV5-1 | TGCGCCAGCAGCTTGGCTGGGAGAGTCAATCAGCCCCAGCATTTT | CASSLAGRVNQPQHF
17 | TRBD2 | few | TRBJ2-1 | TRBV5-6 | TGTGCCAGCAGCTTGGCCCGAGCGGGGAGCCCCCGGAATGAGCAGTTCTTC | CASSLARAGSPRNEQFF
15 | TRBD1 | - | TRBJ1-3 | TRBV27 | TGTGCCAGCAGTTTGACAGGGACGGCTGGAAACACCATATATTTT | CASSLTGTAGNTIYF
18 | TRBD1 | - | TRBJ2-1 | TRBV11-2 | TGTGCCAGCAGCCCCCGGGGGTGGGCCGGACAGGGGTGGAATGAGCAGTTCTTC | CASSPRGWAGQGWNEQFF
15 | TRBD1 | once | TRBJ2-3 | TRBV25-1 | TGTGCCAGCAGTGTGGACAGGGGGGGGGCAGATACGCAGTATTTT | CASSVDRGGADTQYF
14 | - | - | TRBJ2-7 | TRBV18 | TGTGCCAGCTCACCACTAACGGAGCTTTACGAGCAGTACTTC | CASSPLTELYEQYF
16 | - | - | TRBJ2-1 | TRBV5-5 | TGTGCCAGCAGCTCTCAGGGGGGAAGCTCCTACAATGAGCAGTTCTTC | CASSSQGGSSYNEQFF
14 | - | - | TRBJ1-3 | TRBV19 | TGTGCCAGTAGTACTGCAGGGTCTGGAAACACCATATATTTT | CASSTAGSGNTIYF
12 | - | - | TRBJ2-5 | TRBV30 | TGTGCTACCTTACAGGGACAAGAGACCCAGTACTTC | CATLQGQETQYF
13 | - | once | TRBJ1-1 | TRBV12-3/TRBV12-4 | TGTGCCAGCAGTTTACTAGGTGGCACTGAAGCTTTCTTT | CASSLLGGTEAFF
17 | - | - | TRBJ1-6 | TRBV3-1/TRBV3-2 | TGTGCCAGCAGCCAAGGTACCGGGGGGGTACGTTATTCACCCCTCCACTTT | CASSQGTGGVRYSPLHF
14 | TRBD1 | - | TRBJ1-2 | TRBV6-6 | TGTGCCAGCAGTTACACGGACAGGGGCTATGGCTACACCTTC | CASSYTDRGYGYTF
15 | TRBD1 | - | TRBJ1-2 | TRBV6-5 | TGTGCCACCAAGACAGGGACTTTGACTAACTATGGCTACACCTTC | CATKTGTLTNYGYTF
14 | TRBD1 | - | TRBJ1-1 | TRBV7-9 | TGTGCCAGCAGCTGGGCCAGGGGGCAAACTGAAGCTTTCTTT | CASSWARGQTEAFF
13 | - | - | TRBJ2-5 | TRBV3-1/TRBV3-2 | TGTGCCAGCAGCCCTTACAGTAAAGAGACCCAGTACTTC | CASSPYSKETQYF
16 | - | - | TRBJ1-1 | TRBV4-3 | TGCGCCAGCAGTAAAGGGCAGGGCACTGTCAGCTCTGAAGCTTTTTTT | CASSKGQGTVSSEAFF
14 | - | - | TRBJ1-1 | TRBV9 | TGTGCCAGCAGCGTCGTAGGGGGGAACACTGAAGCTTTCTTT | CASSVVGGNTEAFF
16 | TRBD2 | - | TRBJ2-3 | TRBV5-1 | TGCGCCAGCAGCCCCCTTACTAGCGGGGGAGGGAATACGCAGTATTTT | CASSPLTSGGGNTQYF
14 | TRBD1 | - | TRBJ1-2 | TRBV5-1 | TGCGCCAGCAGCCCCGAGGGGGCAAAGTATGGCTACACCTTC | CASSPEGAKYGYTF
13 | TRBD1 | - | TRBJ2-1 | TRBV5-8 | TGTGCCACCGGGACAGCATTTGTAAATGAGCAGTTCTTC | CATGTAFVNEQFF
15 | TRBD2 | - | TRBJ2-4 | TRBV5-1 | TGCGCCAGCAGCCAGACTAGCGGGGGGGCTAACATTCAGTACTTC | CASSQTSGGANIQYF
14 | - | once | TRBJ2-5 | TRBV11-3 | TGTGCCAGCAGCCCTATTCAACGCCGCGAGACCCAGTACTTC | CASSPIQRRETQYF
16 | TRBD1 | once | TRBJ1-2 | TRBV4-2 | TGTGCCAGCAGCCAAGCAAGGACAGGGAGGGACTATGGCTACACCTTC | CASSQARTGRDYGYTF
12 | - | - | TRBJ1-1 | TRBV6-2/TRBV6-3 | TGTGCCAGCAGCTATAATTTGGCCGAAGCTTTCTTT | CASSYNLAEAFF
12 | TRBD1 | - | TRBJ1-5 | TRBV12-3/TRBV12-4 | TGTGCCAGCAGCTCCAGGGGGCGGCCCCAGCATTTT | CASSSRGRPQHF
15 | - | once | TRBJ1-3 | TRBV6-5 | TGTGCCAGCTGGGTTTGGGGGGGCGGTGGAAACACCATATATTTT | CASWVWGGGGNTIYF
14 | - | once | TRBJ2-7 | TRBV6-5 | TGTGCCAGCAGAAGGACAGCAGGGCCCTACGAGCAGTACTTC | CASRRTAGPYEQYF
15 | TRBD1 | - | TRBJ2-1 | TRBV13 | TGTGCCAGCAGACGTACCGGGACAGGGGACAATGAGCAGTTCTTC | CASRRTGTGDNEQFF
14 | - | - | TRBJ2-5 | TRBV11-3 | TGTGCCAGCAGCTTAGGTTGGGGGGAAGAGACCCAGTACTTC | CASSLGWGEETQYF
14 | - | once | TRBJ1-2 | TRBV10-3 | TGTGCCATCAGTGAGTCGGGCAGGGCCTATGGCTACACCTTC | CAISESGRAYGYTF
17 | TRBD1 | - | TRBJ2-3 | TRBV5-5 | TGTGCCAGCAGCTTGGCCCGTTCGACAGGGGTAACAGATACGCAGTATTTT | CASSLARSTGVTDTQYF
13 | - | - | TRBJ1-1 | TRBV5-1 | TGCGCCAGCAGTCGGGGACAGAACACTGAAGCTTTCTTT | CASSRGQNTEAFF
12 | - | - | TRBJ1-5 | TRBV28 | TGTGCCAGCAGCCCTCTAGAGCAGCCCCAGCATTTT | CASSPLEQPQHF
16 | - | - | TRBJ2-3 | TRBV5-1 | TGCGCCAGCAGCCCGGAGGAGGACAGAATCACAGATACGCAGTATTTT | CASSPEEDRITDTQYF
12 | - | - | TRBJ1-1 | TRBV3-1/TRBV3-2 | TGTGCCAGCAGCTATATGAACACTGAAGCTTTCTTT | CASSYMNTEAFF